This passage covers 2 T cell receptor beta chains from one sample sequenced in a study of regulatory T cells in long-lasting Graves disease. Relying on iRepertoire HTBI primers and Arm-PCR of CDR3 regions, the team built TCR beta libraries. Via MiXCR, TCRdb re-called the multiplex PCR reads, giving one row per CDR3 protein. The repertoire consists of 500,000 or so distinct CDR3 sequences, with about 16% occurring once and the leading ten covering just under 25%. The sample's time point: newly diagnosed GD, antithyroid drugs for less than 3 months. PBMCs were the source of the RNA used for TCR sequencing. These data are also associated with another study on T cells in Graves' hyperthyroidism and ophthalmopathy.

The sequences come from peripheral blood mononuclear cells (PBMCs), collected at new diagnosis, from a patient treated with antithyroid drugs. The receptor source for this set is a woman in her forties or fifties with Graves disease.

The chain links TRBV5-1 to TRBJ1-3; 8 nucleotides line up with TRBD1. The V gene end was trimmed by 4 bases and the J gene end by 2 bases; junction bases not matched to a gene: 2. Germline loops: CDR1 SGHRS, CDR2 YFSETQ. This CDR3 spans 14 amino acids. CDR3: CASSKDRAGNTIYF. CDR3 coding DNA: TGCGCCAGCAGCAAGGACAGGGCTGGAAACACCATATATTTT.

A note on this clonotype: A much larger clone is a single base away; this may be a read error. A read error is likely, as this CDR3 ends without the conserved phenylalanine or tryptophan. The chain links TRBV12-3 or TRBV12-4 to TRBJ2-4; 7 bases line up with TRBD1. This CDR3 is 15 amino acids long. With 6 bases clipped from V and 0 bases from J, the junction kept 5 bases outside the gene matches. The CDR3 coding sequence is TGTGCCAGCAGCTTGGGACAGCTAGCCAAAAACATTCAGTACTTA. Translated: CASSLGQLAKNIQYL.